This T cell receptor (beta chain) was captured by sequencing in a study of technical replicates of blood from several donors. TCRdb keeps only in-frame clones here, not all; method: immunoSEQ multiplex PCR. The table has about 62,000 clones, roughly 98% seen once. V gave up 3 bases and J gave up 7 bases; unmatched junction bases: 12. The length of the CDR3 is 17 residues. Germline assignment: CDR1 SNHLY and CDR2 FYNNEI. Sequencing input: T cells isolated from PBMCs. The chain couples TRBV2 to TRBJ2-2; 9 bases map to TRBD2. This receptor was identified in a human donor in good health. The CDR3 protein is CASSELPGLAFSGELFF. The CDR3 DNA sequence: TGTGCCAGCAGTGAGCTGCCGGGACTAGCTTTCAGCGGGGAGCTGTTTTTT.